This is a list of T cell receptor beta chains from one sample in a study of shared clonotypes between healthy human individuals. The table came from immunoSEQ multiplex PCR; TCRdb's copy has only in-frame clones and leaves some out. The profile shows roughly 1,600,000 clones, about 98.5% of them singletons. Sequenced: naive CD4+ T cells sorted from blood. Every receptor here comes from a young man in good health. The CDR3 runs from the conserved cysteine through the conserved F or W. A D gene is named only where the DNA matches it firmly.

CDR3: CASSSGTGDLHTEAFF; J: TRBJ1-1; D: TRBD1; V: TRBV11-3; length: 16
CDR3: CASSRTLTGVNYGYTF; J: TRBJ1-2; D: -; V: TRBV5-4; length: 16
CDR3: CASSSDRGPYNEQFF; J: TRBJ2-1; D: TRBD1; V: TRBV27; length: 15
CDR3: CASSERSPRLANEQFF; J: TRBJ2-1; D: -; V: TRBV6-1; length: 16
CDR3: CASTPWRNFQPQHF; J: TRBJ1-5; D: -; V: TRBV28; length: 14
CDR3: CASSLQGRPEAFF; J: TRBJ1-1; D: -; V: TRBV5-6; length: 13
CDR3: CASSLGEDQHEQFF; J: TRBJ2-1; D: -; V: TRBV5-1; length: 14
CDR3: CASSLALQNTGELFF; J: TRBJ2-2; D: -; V: TRBV5-1; length: 15
CDR3: CASSLGTGWNTEAFF; J: TRBJ1-1; D: TRBD1; V: TRBV5-1; length: 15
CDR3: CATDSYSAYEQYF; J: TRBJ2-7; D: -; V: TRBV7-9; length: 13
CDR3: CASNGLAGGGPYEQYF; J: TRBJ2-7; D: TRBD2; V: TRBV6-6; length: 16
CDR3: CASSPGLRGVGKTQYF; J: TRBJ2-5; D: TRBD2; V: TRBV11-2; length: 16
CDR3: CASSSPAAPYEQYF; J: TRBJ2-7; D: -; V: TRBV6-5; length: 14
CDR3: CASSPRRSGDEQFF; J: TRBJ2-1; D: -; V: TRBV7-2; length: 14
CDR3: CASNGGGLYEQYF; J: TRBJ2-7; D: TRBD2; V: TRBV28; length: 13
CDR3: CASSRGGVTDTQYF; J: TRBJ2-3; D: TRBD2; V: TRBV5-4; length: 14
CDR3: CASSLVAGGPGGTDTQYF; J: TRBJ2-3; D: TRBD2; V: TRBV11-2; length: 18
CDR3: CASSESGGLYNEQFF; J: TRBJ2-1; D: -; V: TRBV10-1; length: 15
CDR3: CASSQDSQWGADTDTQYF; J: TRBJ2-3; D: -; V: TRBV4-1; length: 18
CDR3: CASSLEARLDYEQYF; J: TRBJ2-7; D: -; V: TRBV5-4; length: 15
CDR3: CASRTPALAGIPASYEQYF; J: TRBJ2-7; D: TRBD2; V: TRBV19; length: 19
CDR3: CAWNPGTPNYGYTF; J: TRBJ1-2; D: -; V: TRBV30; length: 14
CDR3: CASMTEMNTEAFF; J: TRBJ1-1; D: -; V: TRBV5-4; length: 13
CDR3: CASSPRTGVVETQYF; J: TRBJ2-5; D: TRBD1; V: TRBV11-2; length: 15
CDR3: CSVGDRAGNTIYF; J: TRBJ1-3; D: TRBD1; V: TRBV29-1; length: 13
CDR3: CASSPNVPGQGSSYNEQFF; J: TRBJ2-1; D: TRBD1; V: TRBV18; length: 19
CDR3: CASSEPQVVYGYTF; J: TRBJ1-2; D: -; V: TRBV2; length: 14
CDR3: CASTLQGQNTEAFF; J: TRBJ1-1; D: TRBD1; V: TRBV19; length: 14
CDR3: CASSFLAGASYEQYF; J: TRBJ2-7; D: TRBD2; V: TRBV7-6; length: 15
CDR3: CAISDTGDTGELFF; J: TRBJ2-2; D: TRBD1; V: TRBV10-3; length: 14
CDR3: CASSLSLAGEIIREQYF; J: TRBJ2-7; D: TRBD2; V: TRBV7-6; length: 17
CDR3: CASSQFSGVLGDEQFF; J: TRBJ2-1; D: -; V: TRBV5-1; length: 16
CDR3: CATSVLGVGQYF; J: TRBJ2-5; D: -; V: TRBV15; length: 12
CDR3: CASSSTSGVSYEQYF; J: TRBJ2-7; D: TRBD2; V: TRBV11-2; length: 15
CDR3: CATQRTSGKQFF; J: TRBJ2-1; D: TRBD2; V: TRBV19; length: 12
CDR3: CASSALSVSRAYEQYF; J: TRBJ2-7; D: -; V: TRBV6-1; length: 16
CDR3: CASSLDPSGGPQYF; J: TRBJ2-4; D: -; V: TRBV5-1; length: 14
CDR3: CASSGSGVTDTQYF; J: TRBJ2-3; D: TRBD2; V: TRBV19; length: 14
CDR3: CASSFMTGFDLTGELFF; J: TRBJ2-2; D: -; V: TRBV5-1; length: 17
CDR3: CASGDRVAGELFF; J: TRBJ2-2; D: TRBD1; V: TRBV10-3; length: 13
CDR3: CASRHPNTGELFF; J: TRBJ2-2; D: -; V: TRBV6-6; length: 13